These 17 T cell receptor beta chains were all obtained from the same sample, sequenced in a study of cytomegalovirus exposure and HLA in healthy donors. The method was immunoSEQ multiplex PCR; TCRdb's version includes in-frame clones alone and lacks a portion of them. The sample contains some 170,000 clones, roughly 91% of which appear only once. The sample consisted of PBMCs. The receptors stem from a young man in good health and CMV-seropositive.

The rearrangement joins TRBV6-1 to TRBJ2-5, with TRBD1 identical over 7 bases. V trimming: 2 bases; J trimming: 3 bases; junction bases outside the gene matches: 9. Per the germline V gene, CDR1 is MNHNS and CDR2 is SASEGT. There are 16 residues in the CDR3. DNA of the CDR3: TGTGCCAGCAGTGAATGGAGGACAGGTCCGGAAGAGACCCAGTACTTC. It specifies CASSEWRTGPEETQYF.

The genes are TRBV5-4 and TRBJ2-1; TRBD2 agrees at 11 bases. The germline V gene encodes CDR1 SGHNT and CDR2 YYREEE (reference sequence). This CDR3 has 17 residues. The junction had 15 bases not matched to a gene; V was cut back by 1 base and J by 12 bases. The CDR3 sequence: CASSLRLAGGNRVRQFF. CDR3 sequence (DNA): TGTGCCAGCAGCTTGAGGCTAGCGGGAGGTAATCGGGTTAGGCAGTTCTTC. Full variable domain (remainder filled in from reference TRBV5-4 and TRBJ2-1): ETGVTQSPTHLIKTRGQQVTLRCSSQSGHNTVSWYQQALGQGPQFIFQYYREEENGRGNFPPRFSGLQFPNYSSELNVNALELDDSALYLCASSLRLAGGNRVRQFFGPGTRLTVL.

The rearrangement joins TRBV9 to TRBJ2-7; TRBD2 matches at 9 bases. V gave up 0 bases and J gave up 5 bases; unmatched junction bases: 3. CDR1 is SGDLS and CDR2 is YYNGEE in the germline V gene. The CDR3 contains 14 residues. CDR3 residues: CASSVGGRAHEQYF. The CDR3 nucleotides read TGTGCCAGCAGCGTAGGCGGGAGGGCCCACGAGCAGTACTTC.

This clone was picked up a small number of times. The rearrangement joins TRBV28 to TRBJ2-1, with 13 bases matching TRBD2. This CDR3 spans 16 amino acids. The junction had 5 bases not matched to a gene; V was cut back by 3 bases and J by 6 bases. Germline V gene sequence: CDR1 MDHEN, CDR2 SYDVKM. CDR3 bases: TGTGCCAGCAGTTTTGGGACTAGCGGGACTCCCAATGAGCAGTTCTTC. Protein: CASSFGTSGTPNEQFF. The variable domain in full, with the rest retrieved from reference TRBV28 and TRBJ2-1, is DVKVTQSSRYLVKRTGEKVFLECVQDMDHENMFWYRQDPGLGLRLIYFSYDVKMKEKGDIPEGYSVSREKKERFSLILESASTNQTSMYLCASSFGTSGTPNEQFFGPGTRLTVL.

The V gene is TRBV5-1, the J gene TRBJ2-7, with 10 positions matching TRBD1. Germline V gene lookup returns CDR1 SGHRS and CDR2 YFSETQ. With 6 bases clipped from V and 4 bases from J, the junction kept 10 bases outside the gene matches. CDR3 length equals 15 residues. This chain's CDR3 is CASTYGTGVAYEQYF. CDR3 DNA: TGCGCCAGCACCTACGGGACAGGGGTAGCGTACGAGCAGTACTTC.

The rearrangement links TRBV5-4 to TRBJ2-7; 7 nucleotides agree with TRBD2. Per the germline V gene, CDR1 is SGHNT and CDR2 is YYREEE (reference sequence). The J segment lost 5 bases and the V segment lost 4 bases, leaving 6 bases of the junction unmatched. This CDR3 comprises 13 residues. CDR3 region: CASSHGREDEQYF. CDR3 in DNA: TGTGCCAGCAGCCATGGGAGGGAGGACGAGCAGTACTTC.

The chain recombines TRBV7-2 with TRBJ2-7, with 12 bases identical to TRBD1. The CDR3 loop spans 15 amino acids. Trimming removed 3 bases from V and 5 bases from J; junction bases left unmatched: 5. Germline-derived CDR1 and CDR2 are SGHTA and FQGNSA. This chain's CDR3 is CASSFTGTGGDEQYF. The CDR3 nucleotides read TGTGCCAGCAGCTTCACCGGGACAGGGGGCGACGAGCAGTACTTC.

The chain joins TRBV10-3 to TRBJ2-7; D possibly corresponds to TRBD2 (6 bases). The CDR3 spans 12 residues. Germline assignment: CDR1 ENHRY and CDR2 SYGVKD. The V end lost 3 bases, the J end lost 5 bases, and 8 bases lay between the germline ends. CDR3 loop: CAISEWGDEQYF. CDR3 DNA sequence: TGTGCCATCAGTGAATGGGGGGACGAGCAGTACTTC.

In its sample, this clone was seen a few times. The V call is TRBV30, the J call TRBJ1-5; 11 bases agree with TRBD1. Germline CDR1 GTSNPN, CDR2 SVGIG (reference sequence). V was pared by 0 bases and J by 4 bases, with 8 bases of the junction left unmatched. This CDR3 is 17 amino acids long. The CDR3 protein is CAWSVRDRGFGNQPQHF. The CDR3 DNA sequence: TGTGCCTGGAGTGTACGGGACAGGGGGTTTGGGAATCAGCCCCAGCATTTT.

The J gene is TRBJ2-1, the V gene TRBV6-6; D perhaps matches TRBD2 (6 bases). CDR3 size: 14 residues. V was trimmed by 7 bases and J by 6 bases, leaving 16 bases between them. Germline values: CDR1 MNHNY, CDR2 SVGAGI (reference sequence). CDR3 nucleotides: TGTGCCAGCACCTCCCACGGGGGAGTCAATGAGCAGTTCTTC. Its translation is CASTSHGGVNEQFF.

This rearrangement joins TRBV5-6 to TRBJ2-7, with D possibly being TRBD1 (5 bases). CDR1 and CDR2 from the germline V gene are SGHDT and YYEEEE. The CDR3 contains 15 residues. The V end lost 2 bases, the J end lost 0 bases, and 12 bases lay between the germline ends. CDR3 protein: CASSFLQGSSYEQYF. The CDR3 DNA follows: TGTGCCAGCAGCTTTCTGCAGGGTAGCTCCTACGAGCAGTACTTC.

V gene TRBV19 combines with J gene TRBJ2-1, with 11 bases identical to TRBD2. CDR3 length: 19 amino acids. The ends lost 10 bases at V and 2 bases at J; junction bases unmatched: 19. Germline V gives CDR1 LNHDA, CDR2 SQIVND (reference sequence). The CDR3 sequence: CATPWRTSGPQGPYNEQFF. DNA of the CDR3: TGTGCCACCCCATGGAGGACTAGCGGGCCACAGGGTCCCTACAATGAGCAGTTCTTC.

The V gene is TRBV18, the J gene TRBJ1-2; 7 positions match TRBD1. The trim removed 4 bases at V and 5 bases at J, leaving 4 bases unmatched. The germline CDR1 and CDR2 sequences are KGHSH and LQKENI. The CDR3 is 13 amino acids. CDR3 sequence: CASSLDRAYGYTF. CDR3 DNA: TGTGCCAGCTCACTAGACAGGGCGTATGGCTACACCTTC.

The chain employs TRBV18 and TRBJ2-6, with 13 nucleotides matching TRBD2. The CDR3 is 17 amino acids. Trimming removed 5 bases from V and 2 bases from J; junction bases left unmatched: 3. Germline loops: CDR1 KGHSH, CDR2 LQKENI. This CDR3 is CASSTGLAGAGANVLTF. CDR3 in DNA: TGTGCCAGCTCAACTGGACTAGCGGGAGCTGGGGCCAACGTCCTGACTTTC.

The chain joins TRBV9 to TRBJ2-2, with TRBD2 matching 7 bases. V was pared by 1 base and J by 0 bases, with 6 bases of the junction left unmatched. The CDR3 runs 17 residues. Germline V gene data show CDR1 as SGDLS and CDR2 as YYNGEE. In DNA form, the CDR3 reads TGTGCCAGCAGCGTAATGTCTAGCGGTGCGAACACCGGGGAGCTGTTTTTT. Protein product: CASSVMSSGANTGELFF.

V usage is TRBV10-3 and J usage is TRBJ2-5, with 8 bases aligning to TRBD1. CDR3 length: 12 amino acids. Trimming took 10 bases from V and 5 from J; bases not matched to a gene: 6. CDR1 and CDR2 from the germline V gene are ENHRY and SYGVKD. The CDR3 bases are TGTGCCACCGCGGACAGGGAGGAGACCCAGTACTTC. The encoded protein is CATADREETQYF.

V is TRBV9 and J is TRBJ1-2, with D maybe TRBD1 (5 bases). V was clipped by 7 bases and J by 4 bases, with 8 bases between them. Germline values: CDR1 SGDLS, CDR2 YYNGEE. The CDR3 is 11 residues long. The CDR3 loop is CASGGTYGYTF. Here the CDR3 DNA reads TGTGCCAGCGGAGGGACCTATGGCTACACCTTC.